These 3 T cell receptor beta chains came from one sample sequenced in a study of blood T cell repertoires in COVID-19. TCRdb keeps only in-frame clones here, not all; method: immunoSEQ multiplex PCR. The top ten hold approximately 7.8% of the sample, which has fewer than 200,000 clones, more than 75% seen once. Sequencing used peripheral blood. These receptors came from a woman aged 60-70 years with COVID-19, enrolled during active disease.

V gene TRBV7-3 combines with J gene TRBJ2-4, with D perhaps TRBD1 (5 bases). The germline V gene has CDR1 SGHTA and CDR2 FQGTGA. The germline V and J ends were trimmed by 2 bases and 1 base, with 6 bases remaining between them. This CDR3 comprises 14 residues. CDR3 nucleotide sequence: TGTGCCAGCAGCTTATCAGGGGCCAAAAACATTCAGTACTTC. This codes for CASSLSGAKNIQYF.

The genes are TRBV6-5 and TRBJ2-7; maybe TRBD1 (6 bases). Trimming stripped 2 bases from V and 4 bases from J, with 9 bases between. Germline CDR1 reads MNHEY; CDR2 reads SVGAGI. The CDR3 extends over 13 amino acids. CDR3 bases: TGTGCCAGCAGTTACGCCAGGGGATACGAGCAGTACGTC. Its translation: CASSYARGYEQYV.

The chain couples TRBV29-1 to TRBJ2-7; D not certain. CDR1 and CDR2 (germline): SQVTM, ANQGSEA. Between the trimmed V and J ends, which lost 7 bases and 1 base, there was a span of 11 bases. The CDR3 runs to 12 residues. The CDR3 DNA reads as TGCAGCGGGGCTTCGTCATCCTACGAGCAGTACTTC. The encoded protein is CSGASSSYEQYF.